This T cell receptor beta chain emerged from a study of shared clonotypes between healthy human individuals. Study-level information: Donors consisted of two women and three men between 18 and 49. Study observations and caveats: Generation probabilities were higher for clonotypes shared across all four sorted-subset donors than for unshared ones. A small donor pool kept down the genetic and exposure-history diversity that was represented.

The CDR3 spans 12 residues. The germline V gene encodes CDR1 SGHVS and CDR2 FNYEAQ. Trimming stripped 3 bases from V and 5 bases from J, with 6 bases between. Template for every sorted-subset replicate PCR totaled about 200 ng DNA, 25,000 to 35,000 T cell genomes. Assay: immunoSEQ multiplex PCR; the TCRdb copy retains only in-frame clones and omits some. Among about 1.5 million clones listed, roughly 96% were seen once. For this clone: As yet, its antigen is unknown. The same CDR3 is also encoded by other DNA sequences in this sample.

Material for sequencing was naive CD4+ T cells sorted from blood. Specified subset: CD45RA+ positively selected. The chain couples TRBV7-6 to TRBJ2-3; no clear D. The origin of this receptor is a man aged 30-40 years in good health. The CDR3 region is CASSLIGDTQYF. CDR3 in DNA: TGTGCCAGCAGCTTGATTGGAGATACGCAGTATTTT.